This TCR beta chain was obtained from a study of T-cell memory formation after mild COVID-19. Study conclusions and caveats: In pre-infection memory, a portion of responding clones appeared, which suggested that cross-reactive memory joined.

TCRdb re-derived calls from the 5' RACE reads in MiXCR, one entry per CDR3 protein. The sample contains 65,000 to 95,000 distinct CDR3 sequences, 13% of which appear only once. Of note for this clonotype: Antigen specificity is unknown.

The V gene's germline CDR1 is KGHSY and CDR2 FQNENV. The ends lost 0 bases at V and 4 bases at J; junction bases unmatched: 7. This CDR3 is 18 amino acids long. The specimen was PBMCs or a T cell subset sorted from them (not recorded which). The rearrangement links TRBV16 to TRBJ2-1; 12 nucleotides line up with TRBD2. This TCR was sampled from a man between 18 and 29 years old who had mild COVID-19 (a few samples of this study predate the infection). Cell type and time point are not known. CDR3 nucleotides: TGTGCCAGCAGCCAATCGCTCGCTAGCGGGAGGGGTTACAATGAGCAGTTCTTC. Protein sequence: CASSQSLASGRGYNEQFF.